These 13 T cell receptor beta chains share one sample of origin, sequenced in a study of cytomegalovirus exposure and HLA in healthy donors. 60 Vbeta and 13 Jbeta primers were used in PCR. Produced via immunoSEQ multiplex PCR; TCRdb's table is partial and in-frame only. Here the sample spans approximately 190,000 clones, 75% to 80% being singletons. The sequencing input was PBMCs. Source of these receptors: a woman between 25 and 40 years old in good health and CMV-seropositive.

CDR3 residues: CASSWTSGYNEQFF. As DNA, the CDR3 is TGTGCCAGCAGCTGGACTAGCGGGTACAATGAGCAGTTCTTC. The V call is TRBV27, the J call TRBJ2-1; 11 positions match TRBD2. Germline values: CDR1 MNHEY, CDR2 SMNVEV (reference sequence). Trimming took 6 bases from V and 4 from J; bases not matched to a gene: 2. This CDR3 is built from 14 residues.

The rearrangement uses TRBV11-2 and TRBJ2-7; TRBD2 matches at 12 bases. The CDR3 has 15 amino acids. Per the germline V gene, CDR1 is SGHAT and CDR2 is FQNNGV. V dropped 6 bases and J dropped 4; count of bases not matched to a gene: 7. The CDR3 sequence: CASSDASGGAYEQYF. DNA of the CDR3: TGTGCCAGCAGTGACGCTAGCGGGGGGGCATACGAGCAGTACTTC.

The V and J genes are TRBV6-1 and TRBJ2-3; weak D call: TRBD1 (6 bases). The germline V gene has CDR1 MNHNS and CDR2 SASEGT. V lost 6 bases, J lost 2 bases, and 15 bases lay in between. CDR3 size: 15 residues. CDR3 coding DNA: TGTGCCAGCAGATGGACAGAGATTACCACAGATACGCAGTATTTT. It codes for CASRWTEITTDTQYF.

Concerning this clone itself: Other DNA sequences of this sample code for an identical CDR3. The V call is TRBV6-6, the J call TRBJ1-4; no firm D call. This CDR3 contains 12 residues. Trimming removed 0 bases at V and 8 bases at J, with 4 bases between. Germline assignment: CDR1 MNHNY and CDR2 SVGAGI (reference sequence). The CDR3, as DNA: TGTGCCAGCAGTTACTCCGGGGAAAAACTGTTTTTT. This encodes CASSYSGEKLFF.

The rearrangement links TRBV4-1 to TRBJ2-2, with a weak D call TRBD1 (6 bases). Deletions cut 3 bases from V and 3 bases from J, with 11 bases between. This CDR3 comprises 15 residues. CDR1 MGHRA and CDR2 YSYEKL come from the germline V gene. The CDR3 nucleotides are TGCGCCAGCAGCCAGGGGGCTTTGTACACCGGGGAGCTGTTTTTT. Its protein is CASSQGALYTGELFF.

This clone appeared once. The chain recombines TRBV29-1 with TRBJ1-5; unclear D gene. The V and J ends lost 4 bases and 6 bases respectively, with 13 bases between them. The CDR3 loop spans 13 amino acids. From germline, CDR1 is SQVTM and CDR2 ANQGSEA. Here the CDR3 reads CSVVREIGQPQHF. The CDR3 nucleotides read TGCAGCGTTGTGAGGGAAATAGGTCAGCCCCAGCATTTT.

The genes are TRBV6-5 and TRBJ1-2, with a weak D call TRBD1 (5 bases). The germline V and J ends were trimmed by 5 bases and 9 bases, with 13 bases remaining between them. CDR1 and CDR2 (germline): MNHEY, SVGAGI. The CDR3 consists of 12 residues. CDR3 coding DNA: TGTGCCAGCAGTCCCGGACAAGATCGCTACACCTTC. Protein product: CASSPGQDRYTF.

The chain has TRBV29-1 and TRBJ2-1; TRBD2 agrees at 7 bases. From germline, CDR1 is SQVTM and CDR2 ANQGSEA. The CDR3 loop spans 13 amino acids. Trimming removed 5 bases from V and 7 bases from J; junction bases left unmatched: 8. CDR3: CSVPGGSRNEQFF. Written as DNA, the CDR3 is TGCAGCGTTCCTGGCGGGAGTAGGAATGAGCAGTTCTTC.

The V call is TRBV4-1, the J call TRBJ2-7; 9 bases map to TRBD2. Germline-derived CDR1 and CDR2 are MGHRA and YSYEKL. This CDR3 comprises 16 residues. Losses at the gene ends were 0 bases for V and 6 bases for J; bases not matched to a gene: 9. In DNA, the CDR3 is TGCGCCAGCAGCCAAGATTGGTGGGCTAGCGGGGTCGAGCAGTACTTC. Protein product: CASSQDWWASGVEQYF.

The rearrangement links TRBV6-5 to TRBJ1-2; 8 bases are a match to TRBD1. CDR1 is MNHEY, CDR2 SVGAGI, per germline. This CDR3 comprises 15 residues. Trimming took 0 bases from V and 0 from J; bases not matched to a gene: 0. CDR3 amino acids: CASSYSTGANYGYTF. The CDR3 DNA reads TGTGCCAGCAGTTACTCGACAGGGGCTAACTATGGCTACACCTTC.

The rearrangement joins TRBV11-2 to TRBJ1-2, with D maybe TRBD1 (5 bases). Germline loops: CDR1 SGHAT, CDR2 FQNNGV. V lost 5 bases, J lost 3 bases, and 16 bases lay in between. The CDR3 totals 15 residues. The CDR3 DNA follows: TGTGCCAGCAGCCAGACGGTGGCCAGGGACTATGGCTACACCTTC. As protein: CASSQTVARDYGYTF.

A few counts support this clone. V and J are TRBV5-6 and TRBJ1-5; D may be TRBD1 (6 bases). The CDR3 has 15 residues. V dropped 2 bases and J dropped 5 bases, with 14 bases sitting between them. The germline gives CDR1 SGHDT, CDR2 YYEEEE. The CDR3 loop is CASSFQGGTDQPQHF. As DNA, the CDR3 is TGTGCCAGCAGCTTTCAAGGGGGAACCGATCAGCCCCAGCATTTT.

This sequence joins TRBV7-9 and TRBJ1-4; TRBD1 matches at 7 bases. Trimming at V came to 2 bases and at J to 7 bases, leaving 7 bases not matched to a gene. The CDR3 has 15 residues. Germline CDR1 reads SEHNR; CDR2 reads FQNEAQ (reference sequence). As DNA, the CDR3 is TGTGCCAGCAGCTTATATAAACAGGGGACTGAAAAACTGTTTTTT. Encoded protein: CASSLYKQGTEKLFF.